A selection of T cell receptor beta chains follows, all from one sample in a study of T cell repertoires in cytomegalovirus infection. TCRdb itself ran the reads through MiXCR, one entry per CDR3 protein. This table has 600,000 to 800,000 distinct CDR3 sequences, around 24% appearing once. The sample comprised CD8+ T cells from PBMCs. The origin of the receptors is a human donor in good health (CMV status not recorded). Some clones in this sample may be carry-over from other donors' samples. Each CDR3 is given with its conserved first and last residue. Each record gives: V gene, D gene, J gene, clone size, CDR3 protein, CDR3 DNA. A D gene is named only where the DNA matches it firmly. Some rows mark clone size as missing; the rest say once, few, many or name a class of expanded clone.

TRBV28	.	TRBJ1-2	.	CASIASRQRTDLYYGYTF	TGTGCCAGCATAGCGAGCCGCCAGCGGACAGACCTCTACTATGGCTACACCTTC
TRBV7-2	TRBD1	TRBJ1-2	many	CASPGQGAGYGYTF	TGTGCCAGCCCTGGGCAGGGGGCGGGTTATGGCTACACCTTC
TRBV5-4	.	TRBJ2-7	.	CASSLRVGGPYEQYF	TGTGCCAGCAGCCTCAGGGTGGGGGGACCCTACGAGCAGTACTTC
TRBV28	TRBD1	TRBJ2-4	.	CASSSRRDRIAKNIQYF	TGTGCCAGCAGTTCTAGGAGGGACAGGATAGCCAAAAACATTCAGTACTTC
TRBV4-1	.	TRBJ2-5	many	CASSQPGRETQYF	TGCGCCAGCAGCCAACCGGGGCGGGAGACCCAGTACTTC
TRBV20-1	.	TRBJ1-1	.	CSASTDANTEAFF	TGCAGTGCTAGTACGGACGCGAACACTGAAGCTTTCTTT
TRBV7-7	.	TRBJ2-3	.	CASSLSEIAGDTQYF	TGTGCTAGCAGCTTAAGTGAAATAGCTGGGGATACGCAGTATTTT
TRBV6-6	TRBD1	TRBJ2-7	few	CASSWDRGLDEQYF	TGTGCCAGCAGTTGGGACAGGGGGCTGGACGAGCAGTACTTC
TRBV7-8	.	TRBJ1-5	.	CASSLGSQGPYQPQHF	TGTGCCAGCAGCTTAGGGTCGCAGGGTCCGTATCAGCCCCAGCATTTT
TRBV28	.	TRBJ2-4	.	CASSLVGTVIQYF	TGTGCCAGCAGTTTAGTGGGGACGGTCATTCAGTACTTC
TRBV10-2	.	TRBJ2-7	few	CASSESARAYEQYF	TGCGCCAGCAGTGAGTCCGCTAGGGCCTACGAGCAGTACTTC
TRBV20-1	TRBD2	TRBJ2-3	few	CSALSGDGPDTQYF	TGCAGTGCCCTTAGCGGGGATGGTCCAGATACGCAGTATTTT
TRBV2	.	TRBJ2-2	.	CASSDSLDSANTGELFF	TGTGCCAGCAGTGATTCTCTGGACAGCGCGAACACCGGGGAGCTGTTTTTT
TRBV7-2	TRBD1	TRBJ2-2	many	CASSLGRAGGIAGELFF	TGTGCCAGCAGCTTAGGGCGGGCAGGGGGCATCGCCGGGGAGCTGTTTTTT
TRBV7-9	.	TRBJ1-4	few	CASSLGFEKLFF	TGTGCCAGCAGCTTAGGATTTGAAAAACTGTTTTTT
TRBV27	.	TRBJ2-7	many	CATTGGQGPYEQYF	TGTGCCACCACGGGCGGCCAAGGGCCCTACGAGCAGTACTTC
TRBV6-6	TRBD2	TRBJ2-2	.	CASSYFGGVTGELFF	TGTGCCAGCAGTTATTTCGGGGGGGTCACCGGGGAGCTGTTTTTT
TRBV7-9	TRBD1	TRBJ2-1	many	CASSAPGQGISGNEQFF	TGTGCCAGCAGCGCTCCGGGACAGGGGATTAGTGGCAATGAGCAGTTCTTC
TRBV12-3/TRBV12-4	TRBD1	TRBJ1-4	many	CASSAPGQEEKLFF	TGTGCCAGCAGTGCTCCGGGACAGGAGGAAAAACTGTTTTTT
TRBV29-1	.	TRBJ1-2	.	CSVEVEGRSGYTF	TGCAGCGTTGAAGTCGAGGGGCGTAGTGGCTACACCTTC
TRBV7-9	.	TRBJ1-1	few	CASSPTTVTNTEAFF	TGTGCCAGCAGCCCAACAACAGTGACGAACACTGAAGCTTTCTTT
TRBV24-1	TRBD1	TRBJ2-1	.	CATSDLRTGDEQFF	TGTGCCACCAGTGATTTGCGGACAGGGGATGAGCAGTTCTTC
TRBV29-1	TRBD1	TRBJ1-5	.	CRDLVTGGFFGNQPQHF	TGCAGAGATCTGGTGACAGGGGGCTTCTTCGGCAATCAGCCCCAGCATTTT
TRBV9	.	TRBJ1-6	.	CASSGGGLHSPLHF	TGTGCCAGCAGCGGTGGAGGCCTGCACTCACCCCTCCACTTT
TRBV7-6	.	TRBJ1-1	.	CASTFTHTEALF	TGTGCCAGCACCTTCACCCACACTGAAGCTTTATTT
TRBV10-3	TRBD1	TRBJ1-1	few	CAIRLYRGLDVTEAFF	TGTGCCATCAGGTTATACAGGGGGCTTGACGTCACTGAAGCTTTCTTT
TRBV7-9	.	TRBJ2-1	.	CASSLDDTNEQFF	TGTGCCAGCAGCTTAGATGACACCAATGAGCAGTTCTTC
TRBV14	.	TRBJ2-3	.	CASSQDEVEGSDTQYF	TGTGCCAGCAGCCAAGACGAGGTTGAGGGCTCAGATACGCAGTATTTT
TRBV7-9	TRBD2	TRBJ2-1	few	CVSSGRAPGGNEQFF	TGTGTCAGCAGCGGACGGGCCCCGGGGGGCAATGAGCAGTTCTTC
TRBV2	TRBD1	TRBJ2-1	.	CASSVNRGRYEQFF	TGTGCCAGCAGTGTGAACAGGGGTCGGTATGAGCAGTTCTTC
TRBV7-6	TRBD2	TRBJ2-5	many	CASSLSSGGARETQYF	TGTGCCAGCAGCTTGAGTAGCGGGGGGGCCAGGGAGACCCAGTACTTC
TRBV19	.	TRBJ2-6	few	CASSIRGAGANVLTF	TGTGCCAGTAGTATCCGGGGAGCTGGGGCCAACGTCCTGACTTTC
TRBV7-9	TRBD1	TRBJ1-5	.	CASSSPGQGNNQPQHF	TGTGCCAGCAGTTCGCCGGGACAGGGCAATAATCAGCCCCAGCATTTT
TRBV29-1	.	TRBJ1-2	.	CSVEPGVYGYTF	TGCAGCGTTGAGCCAGGCGTCTATGGCTACACCTTC
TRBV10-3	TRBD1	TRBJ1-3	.	CAISVQGASGNTIYF	TGTGCCATCAGTGTACAGGGGGCCAGTGGAAACACCATATATTTT
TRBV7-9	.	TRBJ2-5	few	CASSYEVKTQYF	TGTGCCAGCAGCTATGAGGTTAAGACCCAGTACTTC
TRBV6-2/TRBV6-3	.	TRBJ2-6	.	CASSYDGNSGANVLTF	TGTGCCAGCAGTTACGATGGAAACTCTGGGGCCAACGTCCTGACTTTC
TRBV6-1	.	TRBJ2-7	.	CASSPPTVYEQYF	TGTGCCAGCAGCCCCCCGACAGTATACGAGCAGTACTTC
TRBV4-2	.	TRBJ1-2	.	CASSQVLASRDYGYTF	TGTGCCAGCAGCCAAGTTTTGGCTAGTAGAGACTATGGCTACACCTTC
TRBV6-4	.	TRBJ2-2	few	CASSDEEATGELFF	TGTGCCAGCAGTGACGAGGAAGCCACCGGGGAGCTGTTTTTT
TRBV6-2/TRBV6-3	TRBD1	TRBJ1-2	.	CASSYDRVVHGYTF	TGTGCCAGCAGTTACGACAGGGTGGTGCATGGCTACACCTTC
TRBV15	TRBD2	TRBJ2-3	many	CATSETSGGSTDTQYF	TGTGCCACCAGCGAGACTAGCGGGGGGAGCACAGATACGCAGTATTTT
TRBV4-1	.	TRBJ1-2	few	CASSHRGRQEGYTF	TGCGCCAGCAGCCATCGAGGCCGTCAAGAGGGCTACACCTTC
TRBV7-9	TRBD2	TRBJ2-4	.	CASSLRGGGIQNIQYF	TGTGCCAGCAGCTTGCGGGGGGGAGGGATTCAAAACATTCAGTACTTC
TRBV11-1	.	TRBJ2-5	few	CASSLDISSRETQYF	TGTGCCAGCAGCTTAGATATTTCTTCAAGAGAGACCCAGTACTTC
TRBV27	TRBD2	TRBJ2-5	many	CASSPETSGGYKETQYF	TGTGCCAGCAGTCCCGAGACTAGCGGGGGGTACAAAGAGACCCAGTACTTC
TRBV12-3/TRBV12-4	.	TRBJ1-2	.	CTSGQGHPNYGYTF	TGTACCAGCGGCCAGGGACATCCTAACTATGGCTACACCTTC
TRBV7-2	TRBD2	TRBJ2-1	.	CASTISGGGAGNEQFF	TGTGCCAGCACTATAAGCGGCGGGGGGGCCGGCAATGAGCAGTTCTTC
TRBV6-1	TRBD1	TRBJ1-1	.	CASSVGGPEAFF	TGTGCCAGCAGTGTAGGGGGCCCTGAAGCTTTCTTT
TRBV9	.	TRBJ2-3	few	CASSPRHF	TGTGCCAGCAGCCCCAGGCATTTT
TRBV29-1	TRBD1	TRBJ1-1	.	CSVPGQGPTEAFF	TGCAGCGTTCCGGGACAGGGGCCCACTGAAGCTTTCTTT
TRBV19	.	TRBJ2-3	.	CASSRGYSRSADTQYF	TGTGCCAGTAGTAGAGGGTACTCTCGGAGCGCAGATACGCAGTATTTT
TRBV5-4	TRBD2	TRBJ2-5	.	CASSLDAGEGETQYF	TGTGCCAGCAGCTTGGATGCGGGGGAGGGAGAGACCCAGTACTTC
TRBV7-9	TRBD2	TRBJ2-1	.	CASSSTSGGAYEQFF	TGTGCCAGCAGCTCGACTAGCGGGGGGGCATATGAGCAGTTCTTC
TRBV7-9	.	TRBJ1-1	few	CASSTDTKLAAFF	TGTGCCAGCAGTACAGACACAAAGTTGGCGGCTTTCTTT
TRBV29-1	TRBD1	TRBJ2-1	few	CSVEEGGPYNEQFF	TGCAGCGTTGAAGAAGGGGGCCCCTACAATGAGCAGTTCTTC
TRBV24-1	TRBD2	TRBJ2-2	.	CATSDGTSGAELFF	TGTGCCACCAGTGATGGGACTAGCGGGGCCGAGCTGTTTTTT